Listed here is a single T cell receptor (beta chain). Sequence at one end of the junction differs from germline and may be a read error. The authors amplified TCR beta CDR3 regions from RNA transcripts. Second-round multiplex PCR came after a first-round RT-PCR that employed HTBI primers. From the multiplex PCR reads, TCRdb called clonotypes with MiXCR, one entry per CDR3 protein. The sample records more than 1,000,000 distinct CDR3 sequences, 35% to 45% being singletons. The length of the CDR3 is 15 residues. Looked up from germline, CDR1 is ENHRY and CDR2 is SYGVKD. This specimen comes from a study of Graves' ophthalmopathy and Graves' hyperthyroidism. The hyperthyroidism patients had a new diagnosis of under 2 months' duration and were aged 18 to 65. Lactation, pregnancy, uncontrolled infections and other autoimmune diseases were all grounds for excluding patients. The evidence that diagnosis relied on was clinical symptoms, serum thyroxine, TRAb, thyroid ultrasound and orbital computed tomography.

This sequence joins TRBV10-3 and TRBJ2-7, with 9 bases fitting TRBD1. The origin of this receptor is an adult man with Graves' hyperthyroidism. Sequencing used peripheral blood or thyroid tissue (not recorded which). The chain's CDR3 is CASSRLGQGVPFEYF. DNA for the CDR3: TGTGCCAGCAGTCGATTGGGACAGGGAGTTCCTTTTGAGTACTTC.